A selection of T cell receptor beta chains follows, all from one sample in a study of blood T cells in healthy people across ages. TCRdb passed the 5' RACE reads through MiXCR, listing each CDR3 protein once. This table holds roughly 680,000 distinct CDR3 sequences, approximately 52% found once. Source material: blood. These receptor sequences come from a woman of 80 years or more in good health. Both conserved end residues are part of each CDR3. A D gene is named only where the DNA matches it firmly. Clone size, where shown, is once, few, many, or a class for clones that have expanded.

V: TRBV14; size: .; D: .; J: TRBJ1-4; CDR3: CSSSRQGRTNEELFF; DNA: TGTTCCAGCAGCCGGCAGGGACGGACTAATGAAGAACTGTTTTTT
V: TRBV19; size: few; D: .; J: TRBJ1-3; CDR3: CASTVDLSGNTIYF; DNA: TGTGCCAGTACCGTGGACCTCTCTGGAAACACCATATATTTT
V: TRBV28; size: many; D: .; J: TRBJ1-2; CDR3: CASSLEGVVAGYGYTF; DNA: TGTGCCAGCAGTTTAGAAGGTGTCGTGGCAGGTTATGGCTACACCTTC
V: TRBV12-3/TRBV12-4; size: few; D: TRBD1; J: TRBJ1-2; CDR3: CASRVTGLDGYTF; DNA: TGTGCCAGCAGGGTGACAGGGCTGGATGGCTACACCTTC
V: TRBV4-1; size: few; D: TRBD1; J: TRBJ1-6; CDR3: CASSQGYGQGATSPLHF; DNA: TGCGCCAGCAGCCAGGGATACGGACAGGGGGCGACTTCACCCCTCCACTTT
V: TRBV5-1; size: few; D: TRBD1; J: TRBJ2-1; CDR3: CASSLGQGANGEQFF; DNA: TGCGCCAGCAGCTTGGGACAGGGGGCGAACGGTGAGCAGTTCTTC
V: TRBV6-6; size: .; D: TRBD1; J: TRBJ1-2; CDR3: CASGDRGHKVYDYTF; DNA: TGTGCCAGCGGGGACAGAGGCCATAAGGTCTATGACTACACCTTC
V: TRBV12-3/TRBV12-4; size: few; D: TRBD2; J: TRBJ2-2; CDR3: CASSLASGGSGELFF; DNA: TGTGCCAGCAGTTTGGCTAGCGGGGGATCCGGGGAGCTGTTTTTT
V: TRBV9; size: .; D: .; J: TRBJ2-7; CDR3: CASSVLSHSYEQYF; DNA: TGTGCCAGCAGCGTTCTCAGTCATTCCTACGAGCAGTACTTC
V: TRBV4-1; size: .; D: TRBD2; J: TRBJ2-1; CDR3: CASSQDTAGISYNEQFF; DNA: TGCGCCAGCAGCCAGGATACAGCGGGAATATCCTACAATGAGCAGTTCTTC
V: TRBV29-1; size: .; D: .; J: TRBJ2-7; CDR3: CSVEQGNSYEQYF; DNA: TGCAGCGTTGAACAGGGAAATTCCTACGAGCAGTACTTC
V: TRBV6-6; size: .; D: .; J: TRBJ2-1; CDR3: CASSPLPPDTYNEQFF; DNA: TGTGCCAGCAGTCCCTTACCTCCCGATACCTACAATGAGCAGTTCTTC
V: TRBV28; size: .; D: TRBD2; J: TRBJ2-7; CDR3: CASSFPSPGGVNLYEQYF; DNA: TGTGCCAGCAGTTTTCCCTCACCCGGGGGGGTCAATCTCTACGAGCAGTACTTC
V: TRBV11-2; size: .; D: TRBD2; J: TRBJ2-3; CDR3: CASSLLRAPGLAGGSTDTQYF; DNA: TGTGCCAGCAGCCTTCTTAGGGCCCCGGGACTAGCGGGAGGCTCCACAGATACGCAGTATTTT
V: TRBV12-3/TRBV12-4; size: .; D: .; J: TRBJ2-3; CDR3: CASRTGRLLASTDTQYF; DNA: TGTGCCAGCAGAACGGGAAGGCTTTTGGCCTCCACAGATACGCAGTATTTT
V: TRBV18; size: .; D: .; J: TRBJ2-1; CDR3: CASASGTLDEQFF; DNA: TGTGCCAGCGCAAGTGGGACACTCGATGAGCAGTTCTTC
V: TRBV5-1; size: few; D: TRBD1; J: TRBJ2-1; CDR3: CASSPGQGSIGLFF; DNA: TGCGCCAGCAGCCCGGGACAGGGGTCCATCGGTCTGTTCTTC
V: TRBV20-1; size: .; D: .; J: TRBJ2-3; CDR3: CSARDTDGAYTDTQYF; DNA: TGCAGTGCTAGAGATACAGATGGGGCTTATACAGATACGCAGTATTTT
V: TRBV6-1; size: few; D: .; J: TRBJ1-1; CDR3: CASSDVAGITEAFF; DNA: TGTGCCAGCAGTGATGTCGCAGGGATCACTGAAGCTTTCTTT
V: TRBV29-1; size: .; D: .; J: TRBJ2-3; CDR3: CSVQYLGSWSDTQYF; DNA: TGCAGCGTTCAGTACCTCGGGTCTTGGTCAGATACGCAGTATTTT
V: TRBV12-3/TRBV12-4; size: once; D: .; J: TRBJ2-3; CDR3: CASSPGDAQYF; DNA: TGTGCCAGCAGTCCGGGAGATGCGCAGTATTTT
V: TRBV5-1; size: .; D: TRBD2; J: TRBJ2-5; CDR3: CASSIGLARRSAQYF; DNA: TGCGCCAGCAGCATCGGACTAGCGAGAAGGTCGGCCCAGTACTTC
V: TRBV2; size: once; D: .; J: TRBJ2-5; CDR3: CASSEQRDQETQYF; DNA: TGTGCCAGCAGTGAACAGCGGGACCAAGAGACCCAGTACTTC
V: TRBV30; size: few; D: .; J: TRBJ1-2; CDR3: CAWSVSGSGYTF; DNA: TGTGCCTGGAGTGTAAGTGGGTCTGGCTACACCTTC
V: TRBV29-1; size: few; D: .; J: TRBJ2-2; CDR3: CSVRVRGGGPGTGELFF; DNA: TGCAGCGTTAGAGTCCGGGGTGGCGGACCAGGCACCGGGGAGCTGTTTTTT
V: TRBV7-3; size: few; D: TRBD2; J: TRBJ2-1; CDR3: CASSLHPKIAGVPSYNEQFF; DNA: TGTGCCAGCAGCCTTCACCCGAAGATAGCGGGAGTTCCCTCCTACAATGAGCAGTTCTTC
V: TRBV28; size: .; D: .; J: TRBJ2-4; CDR3: CASRQELAKNIQYF; DNA: TGTGCCAGTAGGCAGGAACTAGCCAAAAACATTCAGTACTTC
V: TRBV28; size: .; D: TRBD2; J: TRBJ2-1; CDR3: CASSLGGGGQRNEQFF; DNA: TGTGCCAGCAGTTTAGGTGGGGGGGGTCAACGAAATGAGCAGTTCTTC
V: TRBV7-2; size: few; D: .; J: TRBJ1-4; CDR3: CASTPSRGRGELFF; DNA: TGTGCCAGCACACCCAGTAGGGGCCGGGGTGAACTGTTTTTT
V: TRBV12-3/TRBV12-4; size: many; D: .; J: TRBJ1-2; CDR3: CASSLETNYGYTF; DNA: TGTGCCAGCAGCCTCGAAACTAACTATGGCTACACCTTC